This TCR beta chain came from a study of cytomegalovirus exposure and HLA in healthy donors. Study observations and caveats: What was likely a sequencing artifact was a cluster of highly shared sequence variants. Later analysis suggested links between common viral pathogens and several top significant clusters. Being indistinguishable, some V segments were excluded, TRBV6-2 and TRBV6-3 among them.

The primer mix had 60 Vbeta and 13 Jbeta primers. Only in-frame clones appear in the TCRdb table, and some are missing; sequencing was by immunoSEQ multiplex PCR. The table lists around 190,000 clones, over 70% of them singletons. Comments on this clone: Its specificity is unknown.

From germline, CDR1 is MNHNY and CDR2 SVGAGI (reference sequence). V lost 4 bases, J lost 2 bases, and 12 bases lay in between. This CDR3 is 15 amino acids long. V and J are TRBV6-6 and TRBJ1-5; no clear D gene. The sequencing sample was made of PBMCs. The source is a woman between 45 and 60 years old in good health and CMV-seronegative. The CDR3 reads CASSSDRVGNQPQHF. Here the CDR3 DNA reads TGTGCCAGCAGTTCCGATCGAGTCGGCAATCAGCCCCAGCATTTT.